This T cell receptor beta chain was recovered during a study of T cell responses to AZD1222 COVID-19 vaccine. Sequencing was performed with immunoSEQ multiplex PCR; in TCRdb, only in-frame clones are kept and a portion is missing. The repertoire holds roughly 120,000 clones, with around 85% as singletons. This CDR3 contains 13 residues. Germline V lookup: CDR1 SGDLS, CDR2 YYNGEE. Trimming shortened V by 0 bases and J by 0 bases, and 3 bases separated the two germline ends. General observations from the study: Donors were chiefly white British, with a greater number of females, and clonal diversity was perhaps underestimated.

Comments on this clone: Antigen unknown.

V and J are TRBV9 and TRBJ1-2; D is uncertain. The sequenced sample was peripheral blood, obtained on day 0 of AZD1222 vaccination. The sequence was obtained from an adult in good health. The CDR3: CASSVAANYGYTF. The DNA for the CDR3 is TGTGCCAGCAGCGTAGCGGCTAACTATGGCTACACCTTC.